The 14 T cell receptor beta chains in this list originate from one sample, sequenced in a study of blood T cell repertoires in COVID-19. Clones were read by immunoSEQ multiplex PCR, and TCRdb kept only the in-frame ones, dropping some. The profile covers about 130,000 clones, with more than 75% appearing a single time and 11% taken by the ten largest. What was sequenced was peripheral blood. All receptors derive from a man in his 60s who had recovered from COVID-19.

This clone showed up just once. This chain joins TRBV4-2 and TRBJ2-1; 8 bases fit TRBD1. Germline V gives CDR1 LGHNA, CDR2 YNFKEQ. V lost 5 bases and J lost 5; bases outside the gene matches: 5. This CDR3 has 14 amino acids. The CDR3 sequence: CASSFRQGHNEQFF. In nucleotides, the CDR3 is TGTGCCAGCAGCTTCCGACAGGGGCACAATGAGCAGTTCTTC.

The chain has TRBV7-2 and TRBJ1-1; no firm D call. This CDR3 has 14 amino acids. CDR1 is SGHTA and CDR2 is FQGNSA in the germline V gene. Trimming removed 3 bases from V and 2 bases from J, with 10 bases in between. The CDR3 DNA reads as TGTGCCAGCAGCTTCCGGGTCCCAAACACTGAAGCTTTCTTT. Its translation is CASSFRVPNTEAFF.

The rearrangement joins TRBV11-3 to TRBJ1-1, with TRBD1 as a possible D gene (5 bases). The CDR3 length is 13 residues. Trimming removed 5 bases at V and 1 base at J, with 8 bases between. CDR1 SGHNT and CDR2 YENEEA come from the germline V gene. The CDR3: CASSPGQNTEAFF. For the CDR3, the DNA is TGTGCCAGCAGCCCCGGACAGAACACTGAAGCTTTCTTT.

The chain has TRBV5-5 and TRBJ1-5; D might be TRBD1 (5 bases). This CDR3 is built from 12 residues. V was pared by 7 bases and J by 3 bases, with 8 bases between. Germline CDR1 reads SGHKS; CDR2 reads YYEKEE (reference sequence). The chain's CDR3 is CASQGVNQPQHF. The CDR3 DNA sequence: TGTGCCAGCCAGGGTGTCAATCAGCCCCAGCATTTT.

The chain couples TRBV9 to TRBJ2-2; D is perhaps TRBD1 (5 bases). V lost 2 bases, J lost 4 bases, and 12 bases lay in between. Looked up from germline, CDR1 is SGDLS and CDR2 is YYNGEE. The CDR3 runs 15 residues. The CDR3 nucleotides are TGTGCCAGCAGCGTGACAGTGTTAGGCACCGGGGAGCTGTTTTTT. Translating it yields CASSVTVLGTGELFF.

This rearrangement joins TRBV12-3 or TRBV12-4 to TRBJ1-1; tentatively, D is TRBD1 (6 bases). This CDR3 spans 12 amino acids. Deletions cut 5 bases from V and 7 bases from J, with 11 bases between. CDR3 nucleotides: TGTGCCAGCAGTCCAGGGGTGGGTGAAGCTTTCTTT. Its translation: CASSPGVGEAFF.

This clone was found a few times. This chain links TRBV19 with TRBJ1-5; possibly TRBD1 for D (6 bases). V lost 2 bases to trimming and J lost 7 bases, with 15 bases between them. Germline values: CDR1 LNHDA, CDR2 SQIVND (reference sequence). The CDR3 is made up of 15 amino acids. In nucleotides, the CDR3 is TGTGCCAGTAGTATATCCGACAGGTCCTTCCAGCCCCAGCATTTT. Protein product: CASSISDRSFQPQHF.

This clone was counted once. The chain employs TRBV4-3 and TRBJ1-6, with no clear D. The CDR3 runs to 16 residues. V lost 1 base, J lost 12 bases, and 19 bases lay in between. From germline, CDR1 is LGHNA and CDR2 YSLEER. CDR3 DNA: TGCGCCAGCAGCCAAGTCCCACAGCCAGCAGCTTTACCCCTCCACTTT. Protein sequence: CASSQVPQPAALPLHF.

CDR3 nucleotides: TGTGCCAGCAGAGGCGCGACGGAGATATCCGAGCAGTACTTC. Its protein is CASRGATEISEQYF. V gene TRBV27 combines with J gene TRBJ2-7; unclear D gene. Trimming took 6 bases from V and 6 from J, leaving 18 bases between them. The CDR3 runs 14 residues. Germline lookup yields CDR1 MNHEY and CDR2 SMNVEV (reference sequence).

The chain uses TRBV27 and TRBJ2-5; TRBD2 agrees at 7 bases. The CDR3 sequence is 14 residues long. V dropped 2 bases and J dropped 5; count of bases not matched to a gene: 5. CDR1 and CDR2 from the germline V gene are MNHEY and SMNVEV (reference sequence). The DNA of the CDR3 is TGTGCCAGCAGTTTAGCGGCGGGGGTGGAGACCCAGTACTTC. Amino acids: CASSLAAGVETQYF.

This clone was detected only once. V usage is TRBV4-1 and J usage is TRBJ2-1; 11 nucleotides match TRBD2. There are 19 residues in the CDR3. Germline V gene lookup returns CDR1 MGHRA and CDR2 YSYEKL. Trimming took 7 bases from V and 0 from J; bases not matched to a gene: 14. The CDR3 DNA is TGCGCCAGCAACTTATATCTAGCGGGGGGCGATAGCTCCTACAATGAGCAGTTCTTC. As protein: CASNLYLAGGDSSYNEQFF.

The V and J genes are TRBV3-1 (or the pseudogene TRBV3-2) and TRBJ1-2; D perhaps matches TRBD1 (5 bases). Trimming shortened V by 0 bases and J by 4 bases, and 15 bases separated the two germline ends. Germline lookup yields CDR1 LGHDT and CDR2 YNNKEL (reference sequence). The CDR3 length is 16 residues. The CDR3 region is CASSQDRIRGGYGYTF. DNA for the CDR3: TGTGCCAGCAGCCAAGATCGGATTAGGGGTGGCTATGGCTACACCTTC.

This clone was detected only once. The V call is TRBV3-1 (or the pseudogene TRBV3-2), the J call TRBJ2-5; D call uncertain. This CDR3 is built from 14 residues. The germline V gene encodes CDR1 LGHDT and CDR2 YNNKEL (reference sequence). V lost 1 base and J 2 bases, leaving 8 bases between the germline ends. CDR3 protein: CASSQGRLQETQYF. The CDR3 coding sequence is TGTGCCAGCAGCCAAGGCAGGCTACAAGAGACCCAGTACTTC.

The gene calls are TRBV10-2 and TRBJ2-7; perhaps TRBD1 as D (6 bases). The ends were cut back, 6 bases at V and 0 bases at J, with 18 bases in the middle. The CDR3 has 16 amino acids. Germline V CDR1 and CDR2: WSHSY, SAAADI. The CDR3 DNA follows: TGCGCCAGCAGGATCCAGGGGAGTGGTAACTCCTACGAGCAGTACTTC. Amino acids: CASRIQGSGNSYEQYF.